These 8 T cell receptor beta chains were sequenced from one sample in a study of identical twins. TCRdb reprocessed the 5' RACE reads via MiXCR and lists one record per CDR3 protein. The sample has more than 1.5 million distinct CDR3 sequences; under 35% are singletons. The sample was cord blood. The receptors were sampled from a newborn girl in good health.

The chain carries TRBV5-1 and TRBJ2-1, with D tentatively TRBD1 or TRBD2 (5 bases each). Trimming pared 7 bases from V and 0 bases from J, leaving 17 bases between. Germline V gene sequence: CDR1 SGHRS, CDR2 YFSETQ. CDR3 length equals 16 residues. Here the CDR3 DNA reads TGCGCCAGCGGCTCACGGGGCACCAGCTCCTACAATGAGCAGTTCTTC. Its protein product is CASGSRGTSSYNEQFF. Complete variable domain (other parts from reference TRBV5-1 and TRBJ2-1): KAGVTQTPRYLIKTRGQQVTLSCSPISGHRSVSWYQQTPGQGLQFLFEYFSETQRNKGNFPGRFSGRQFSNSRSEMNVSTLELGDSALYLCASGSRGTSSYNEQFFGPGTRLTVL.

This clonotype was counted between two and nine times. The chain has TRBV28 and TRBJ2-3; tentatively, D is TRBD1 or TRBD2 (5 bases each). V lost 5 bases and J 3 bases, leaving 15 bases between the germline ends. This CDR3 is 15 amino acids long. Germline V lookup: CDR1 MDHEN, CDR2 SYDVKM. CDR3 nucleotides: TGTGCCAGCAGTCCCAGGGAGCTGCGGACAGATACGCAGTATTTT. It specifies CASSPRELRTDTQYF.

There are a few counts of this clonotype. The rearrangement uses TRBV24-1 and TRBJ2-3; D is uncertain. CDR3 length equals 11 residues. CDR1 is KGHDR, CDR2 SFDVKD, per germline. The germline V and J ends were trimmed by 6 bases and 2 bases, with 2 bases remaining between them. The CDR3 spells CATSTTDTQYF. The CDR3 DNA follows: TGTGCCACCAGTACCACAGATACGCAGTATTTT.

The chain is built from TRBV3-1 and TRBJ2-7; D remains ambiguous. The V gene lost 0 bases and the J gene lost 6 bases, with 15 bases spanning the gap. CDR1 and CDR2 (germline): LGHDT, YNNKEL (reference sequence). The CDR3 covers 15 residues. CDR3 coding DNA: TGTGCCAGCAGCCAAGACCGCTTACTTGGCGCCGAGCAGTACTTC. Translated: CASSQDRLLGAEQYF.

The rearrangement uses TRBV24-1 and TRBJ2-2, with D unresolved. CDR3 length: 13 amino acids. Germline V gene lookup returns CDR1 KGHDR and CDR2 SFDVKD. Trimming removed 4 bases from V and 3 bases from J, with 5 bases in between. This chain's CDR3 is CATSEHYTGELFF. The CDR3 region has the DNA TGTGCCACCAGTGAGCACTACACCGGGGAGCTGTTTTTT.

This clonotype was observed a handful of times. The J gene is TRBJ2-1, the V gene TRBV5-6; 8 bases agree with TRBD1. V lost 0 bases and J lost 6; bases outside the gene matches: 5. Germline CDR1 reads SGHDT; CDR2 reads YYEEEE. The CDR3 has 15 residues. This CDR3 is CASSLGDRGVNEQFF. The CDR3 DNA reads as TGTGCCAGCAGCTTGGGCGACAGGGGTGTCAATGAGCAGTTCTTC.

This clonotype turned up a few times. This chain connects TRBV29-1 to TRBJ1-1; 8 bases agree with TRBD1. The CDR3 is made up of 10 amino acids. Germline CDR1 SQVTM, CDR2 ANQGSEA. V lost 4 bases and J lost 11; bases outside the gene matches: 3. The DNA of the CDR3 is TGCAGCGTTGGACAGGGGATCGCTTTCTTT. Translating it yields CSVGQGIAFF. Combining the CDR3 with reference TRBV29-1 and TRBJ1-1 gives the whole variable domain SAVISQKPSRDICQRGTSLTIQCQVDSQVTMMFWYRQQPGQSLTLIATANQGSEATYESGFVIDKFPISRPNLTFSTLTVSNMSPEDSSIYLCSVGQGIAFFGQGTRLTVV.

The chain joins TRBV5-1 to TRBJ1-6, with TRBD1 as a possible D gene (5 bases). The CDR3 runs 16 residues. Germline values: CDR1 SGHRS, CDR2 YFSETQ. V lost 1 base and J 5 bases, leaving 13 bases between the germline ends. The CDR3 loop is CASSLLQGGDNSPLHF. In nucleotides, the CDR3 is TGCGCCAGCAGCTTGCTCCAGGGAGGGGATAATTCACCCCTCCACTTT.